This T cell receptor beta chain is drawn from a study of brain T cells in children with intractable seizures. Study-wide results and limits: Viral specificity was inferred only from CDR3 similarity; HCMV serostatus was unknown. Absence of clones before surgery may stem from lower sequencing depth.

Libraries were prepared by immunoSEQ multiplex PCR; TCRdb keeps only in-frame clonotypes and omits some of them. The sample has about 350,000 clones, over 90% seen once. Sample time point: blood from clinic visit 5 months post-surgery; TSC patient then seizure free. Sequencing was limited to surgery cases with top T cell transcript signatures in brain tissue. Patients received at least one anti-epileptic drug before surgery. The germline V gene has CDR1 ENHRY and CDR2 SYGVKD. Trimming pared 3 bases from V and 7 bases from J, leaving 11 bases between. The CDR3 runs to 13 residues. Note on this clone: The antigen remains undetermined.

The sample was peripheral blood, taken less than 6 months after surgery. This chain connects TRBV10-3 to TRBJ2-3; D tentatively fits TRBD1 or TRBD2 (6 bases each). The clonotype originates from a boy under three years old with tuberous sclerosis and intractable seizures. CDR3 residues: CAISDVGGNTQYF. DNA for the CDR3: TGTGCCATCAGTGACGTAGGGGGGAATACGCAGTATTTT.